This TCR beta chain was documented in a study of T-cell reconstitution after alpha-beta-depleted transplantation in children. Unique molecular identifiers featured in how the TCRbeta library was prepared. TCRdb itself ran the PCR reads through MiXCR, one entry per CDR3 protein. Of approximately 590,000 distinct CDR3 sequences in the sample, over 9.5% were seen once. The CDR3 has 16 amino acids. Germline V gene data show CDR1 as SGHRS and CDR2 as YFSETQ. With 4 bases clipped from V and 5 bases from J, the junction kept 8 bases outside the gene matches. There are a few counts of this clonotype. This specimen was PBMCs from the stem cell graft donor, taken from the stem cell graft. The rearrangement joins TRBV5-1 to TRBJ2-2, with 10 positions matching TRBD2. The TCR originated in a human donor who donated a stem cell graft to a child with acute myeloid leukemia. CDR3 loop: CASSIELAGLTGELFF. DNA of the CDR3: TGCGCCAGCAGCATTGAACTAGCGGGACTTACCGGGGAGCTGTTTTTT.